A selection of T cell receptor beta chains follows, all from one sample in a study of OX40 agonist ivuxolimab in advanced cancers. Assay used: immunoSEQ multiplex PCR; TCRdb lists only in-frame clones, some missing. The data hold 70,000 or so clones, with 90% to 95% observed a single time. Sequenced material: CD4+ or CD8+ T cells sorted from blood, taken in a trial of the OX40 agonist ivuxolimab. These receptor sequences come from an adult with an advanced solid tumor such as melanoma, head and neck, liver or kidney cancer. CDR3s include the opening cysteine and the closing phenylalanine or tryptophan. Each record gives: J gene, V gene, clone size, D gene, CDR3 DNA, CDR3 protein. D genes are given only for firm matches. Size values are once, few and many counts, or a class for expanded clones, and some rows have none.

>TRBJ1-2|TRBV9|-|-
TGTGCCAGCAGCGTAGTGACAGGAAACTATGGCTACACCTTC
CASSVVTGNYGYTF
>TRBJ1-5|TRBV15|-|-
TGTGCCACCAGCAGAGATCGAGCAGGGGGCAATCAGCCCCAGCATTTT
CATSRDRAGGNQPQHF
>TRBJ2-2|TRBV19|-|-
TGTGCCATGCGAGGGCTGGGAGGGGAGCTGTTTTTT
CAMRGLGGELFF
>TRBJ1-1|TRBV7-9|once|-
TGTGCCAGCAGCTTTGGAGAGGGGGTCACTGAAGCTTTCTTT
CASSFGEGVTEAFF
>TRBJ2-2|TRBV27|-|-
TGTGCCAGCAGTTTAGGGGCAGGGATGGGGACCGGGGAGCTGTTTTTT
CASSLGAGMGTGELFF
>TRBJ2-1|TRBV11-2|-|-
TGTGCCAGCAGCTTAGGGCGGACTTACAATGAGCAGTTCTTC
CASSLGRTYNEQFF
>TRBJ1-1|TRBV6-1|-|-
TGTGCCAGCAGTGACCGGGACAACACTGAAGCTTTCTTT
CASSDRDNTEAFF
>TRBJ2-3|TRBV27|-|TRBD2
TGTGCCAGCAGTTTATTAACTAGCGGTGGCACAGATACGCAGTATTTT
CASSLLTSGGTDTQYF
>TRBJ2-1|TRBV5-3|-|TRBD2
TGTGCCAGAAGCTTCAACGGGGGGGCCCCCTACAATGAGCAGTTCTTC
CARSFNGGAPYNEQFF
>TRBJ2-3|TRBV19|few|TRBD1
TGTGCCAGTAGTACGAGGGACAGGCCCACCCAACGATTCACAGATACGCAGTATTTT
CASSTRDRPTQRFTDTQYF
>TRBJ2-7|TRBV7-9|few|-
TGTGCCAGCAGCTTTTCCCAGACCTACGAGCAGTACTTC
CASSFSQTYEQYF
>TRBJ1-2|TRBV10-2|-|-
TGCGCCAGCAGTGAGGCAGATAACTATGGCTACACCTTC
CASSEADNYGYTF
>TRBJ1-1|TRBV5-6|-|-
TGTGCCAGCAGCATTCTCCCGGGGTACGGGGCTTTCTTT
CASSILPGYGAFF
>TRBJ2-2|TRBV2|-|TRBD1
TGTGCCAGCAGTGAACCCGGGACAGGGCCCACCGGGGAGCTGTTTTTT
CASSEPGTGPTGELFF
>TRBJ1-4|TRBV4-1|-|-
TGCGCCAGCGGCCAAGTCACGGGCCCTGAAAAACTGTTTTTT
CASGQVTGPEKLFF
>TRBJ1-1|TRBV25-1|once|-
TGTGCCAGCAGTGAATCGAAGGGGTGGGGGGAGCCTGAAGCTTTCTTT
CASSESKGWGEPEAFF
>TRBJ1-5|TRBV11-2|-|-
TGTGCCAGCAGCCCCCCCGGCCCCAATCAGCCCCAGCATTTT
CASSPPGPNQPQHF
>TRBJ1-1|TRBV4-1|-|TRBD1
TGCGCCAGCAGCCAGGACAGGGGCCCTGAAGCTTTCTTT
CASSQDRGPEAFF
>TRBJ2-7|TRBV5-8|-|-
TGTGCCAGCAGCTTGGCCTGGGGGCCCTACGAGCAGTACTTC
CASSLAWGPYEQYF
>TRBJ2-1|TRBV11-2|-|-
TGTGCCAGCTTGTTCAGCGGCAGCTACAATGAGCAGTTCTTC
CASLFSGSYNEQFF
>TRBJ2-7|TRBV6-1|-|-
TGTGCCAGCAGTGAATCGGCAGACTACGAGCAGTACTTC
CASSESADYEQYF
>TRBJ1-1|TRBV4-1|-|-
TGCGCCAGCAGCCAAGGGACCATGAACACTGAAGCTTTCTTT
CASSQGTMNTEAFF
>TRBJ2-2|TRBV27|-|-
TGTGCCAGCAGTTTATGGGCGGGGCCGGGAGGGGAGCTGTTTTTT
CASSLWAGPGGELFF
>TRBJ1-1|TRBV5-8|-|-
TGTGCCAGCAGCCAGGGAGCGGTTGTCCAATTTTTGAACACTGAAGCTTTCTTT
CASSQGAVVQFLNTEAFF
>TRBJ2-4|TRBV5-1|-|TRBD2
TGCGCCAGCAGCTTCAGCGGGGGGGCCCCCAAAAACATTCAGTACTTC
CASSFSGGAPKNIQYF
>TRBJ2-7|TRBV7-9|-|TRBD1
TGTGCCAGCAGCGGATGGGACAGCTACGAGCAGTACTTC
CASSGWDSYEQYF
>TRBJ2-7|TRBV19|-|TRBD2
TGTGCCAGTAACCCCGGGACTAGCTTCTACGAGCAGTACTTC
CASNPGTSFYEQYF
>TRBJ1-1|TRBV5-5|-|-
TGTGCCAGCAGGATTGGTGCCAACACTGAAGCTTTCTTT
CASRIGANTEAFF
>TRBJ2-5|TRBV2|-|-
TGTGCCAGCAGTGAGGGTATGGCAGCTATAGAGACCCAGTACTTC
CASSEGMAAIETQYF
>TRBJ2-7|TRBV6-5|-|-
TGTGCCAGCAGTGCCAGGGGCGAGCAGTACTTC
CASSARGEQYF
>TRBJ2-3|TRBV6-4|few|TRBD2
TGTGCCAGCAGTGATAGCGGGGGGGCAGATACGCAGTATTTT
CASSDSGGADTQYF
>TRBJ2-1|TRBV19|-|-
TGTGCCAGTAGTATTGGAGATTGGGGCAACACTGAGCAGTTCTTC
CASSIGDWGNTEQFF
>TRBJ2-3|TRBV7-9|-|-
TGTGCCAGCAGTGGGGACCTTCAGGATACGCAGTATTTT
CASSGDLQDTQYF
>TRBJ2-7|TRBV5-1|-|-
TGCGCCAGCAGCCCTGTACCAGGGGACTACGAGCAGTACTTC
CASSPVPGDYEQYF
>TRBJ2-7|TRBV7-9|-|-
TGTGCCAGCAGCTTAGCCGGAACCTACGAGCAGTACTTC
CASSLAGTYEQYF
>TRBJ1-5|TRBV4-1|-|-
TGCGCCAGCAGCCAAGAAAGGCTGGGGCTCAATCAGCCCCAGCATTTT
CASSQERLGLNQPQHF
>TRBJ1-2|TRBV5-1|-|-
TGCGCCAGCAGCCCGGACAGCCTTTCTAACTATGGCTACACCTTC
CASSPDSLSNYGYTF
>TRBJ1-4|TRBV7-9|-|-
TGTGCCAGCGTCCGTGGGCAGACTAATGAAAAACTGTTTTTT
CASVRGQTNEKLFF
>TRBJ2-1|TRBV4-3|-|TRBD2
TGCGCCAGCAGCCACGGGGGGGCCTGGGGTGAGCAGTTCTTC
CASSHGGAWGEQFF
>TRBJ2-7|TRBV6-6|-|TRBD1
TGTGCCAGCAGTTACTCGGGGCAGGGGGCCTACGAGCAGTACTTC
CASSYSGQGAYEQYF
>TRBJ1-4|TRBV9|-|-
TGTGCCAGCAGCGTAGGCGGGGGATCACCTAATGAAAAACTGTTTTTT
CASSVGGGSPNEKLFF
>TRBJ1-3|TRBV27|-|-
TGTGCCAGCAGTTTGGGCAGGTCTGCTGGAAACACCATATATTTT
CASSLGRSAGNTIYF
>TRBJ2-3|TRBV27|-|-
TGTGCCAGCGGACCGGGACTGAGCACAGATACGCAGTATTTT
CASGPGLSTDTQYF
>TRBJ1-5|TRBV6-6|-|-
TGTGCCAGCAGTTACCCCGGACAGAGCCAGCCCCAGCATTTT
CASSYPGQSQPQHF
>TRBJ2-1|TRBV7-9|-|-
TGTGCCAGCAGACCGGGACACCAGCCCTACAATGAGCAGTTCTTC
CASRPGHQPYNEQFF
>TRBJ2-1|TRBV11-2|-|-
TGTGCCAGCAGCTTAGAATATGACTCCTCCGGGGAGCAGTTCTTC
CASSLEYDSSGEQFF
>TRBJ2-2|TRBV27|few|TRBD2
TGTGCCAGCACCGGGGGGGAGCGGGCCGGGGAGCTGTTTTTT
CASTGGERAGELFF
>TRBJ1-2|TRBV25-1|-|TRBD1
TGTGCCAGCAGTGACGACCCACGGACAGGGGACTATGGCTACACCTTC
CASSDDPRTGDYGYTF
>TRBJ1-2|TRBV29-1|-|-
TGCAGCGGAGGGGACGTTAATGACTATGGCTACACCTTC
CSGGDVNDYGYTF
>TRBJ2-1|TRBV2|-|-
TGTGCCAGCAGTGAAGGCCGAGCGGCCGCCTACAATGAGCAGTTCTTC
CASSEGRAAAYNEQFF
>TRBJ2-1|TRBV5-5|medium-sized|TRBD1
TGTGCCAGCAGCCCCGGGACAGGGAAACAGAATGAGCAGTTCTTC
CASSPGTGKQNEQFF
>TRBJ1-1|TRBV2|-|-
TGTGCCAGCAGTGAAGGATATAGCCAGACTGAAGCTTTCTTT
CASSEGYSQTEAFF
>TRBJ2-7|TRBV7-9|-|-
TGTGCCAGCAGCCACGACTACGAGCAGTACTTC
CASSHDYEQYF